Listed below are T cell receptor beta chains from one sample, sequenced in a study of technical replicates of blood from several donors. Measured with immunoSEQ multiplex PCR; TCRdb has only the in-frame clones, and not every one. The sample lists under 85,000 clones; 93% were seen once. Sequenced input: T cells isolated from PBMCs. The receptors were sampled from a human donor in good health. CDR3s include the opening cysteine and the closing phenylalanine or tryptophan. D genes are given only for firm matches. Where a row states a size, it is once, few, many or the class of an expanded clone; other rows omit it.

d_gene | j_gene | v_gene | abundance | CDR3aa | CDR3nt
- | TRBJ2-3 | TRBV10-3 | once | CAIRRTGGTDTQYF | TGTGCCATCCGAAGGACGGGAGGCACAGATACGCAGTATTTT
- | TRBJ2-3 | TRBV15 | - | CATSRGSFTDTQYF | TGTGCCACCAGCAGGGGGAGCTTCACAGATACGCAGTATTTT
- | TRBJ2-7 | TRBV15 | - | CATSRDKGNYEQYF | TGTGCCACCAGCAGAGATAAGGGGAACTACGAGCAGTACTTC
TRBD1 | TRBJ2-6 | TRBV4-1 | - | CASSQIPGQGTGANVLTF | TGCGCCAGCAGCCAAATACCGGGACAGGGGACCGGGGCCAACGTCCTGACTTTC
- | TRBJ1-2 | TRBV7-9 | - | CASAMEHGYTF | TGTGCCAGCGCGATGGAGCATGGCTACACCTTC
- | TRBJ1-2 | TRBV18 | - | CASSPAGMNYGYTF | TGTGCCAGCTCACCAGCCGGGATGAACTATGGCTACACCTTC
- | TRBJ2-3 | TRBV5-1 | - | CASSSRSSTDTQYF | TGCGCCAGCAGCTCGAGGTCTAGCACAGATACGCAGTATTTT
- | TRBJ1-6 | TRBV6-4 | few | CASSEGLDSPLHF | TGTGCCAGCTCAGAGGGACTCGATTCACCCCTCCACTTT
- | TRBJ2-2 | TRBV9 | - | CASSAGAGTVNTGELFF | TGTGCCAGCAGCGCGGGGGCCGGGACAGTAAACACCGGGGAGCTGTTTTTT
TRBD1 | TRBJ2-7 | TRBV7-9 | - | CASSSTGTGGITYEQYF | TGTGCCAGCAGCTCTACCGGGACAGGGGGCATCACCTACGAGCAGTACTTC
TRBD1 | TRBJ2-3 | TRBV11-2 | - | CASRTGTGGPILRTDTQYF | TGTGCCAGCAGGACCGGGACAGGGGGCCCTATACTCCGCACAGATACGCAGTATTTT
TRBD1 | TRBJ1-6 | TRBV27 | - | CASSSEGAEFSPLHF | TGTGCCAGCAGTTCTGAGGGGGCCGAATTTTCACCCCTCCACTTT
- | TRBJ2-7 | TRBV7-9 | - | CASSPQIGGRRVYEQYF | TGTGCCAGCAGCCCCCAAATAGGGGGACGCAGGGTATACGAGCAGTACTTC
- | TRBJ2-7 | TRBV19 | - | CASSLGGKSSYEQYF | TGTGCCAGTAGTTTGGGAGGCAAGAGCTCCTACGAGCAGTACTTC
- | TRBJ2-5 | TRBV9 | - | CASSVYGGKETQYF | TGTGCCAGCAGCGTATACGGCGGAAAAGAGACCCAGTACTTC
- | TRBJ2-3 | TRBV30 | - | CAWSVGDTQYF | TGTGCCTGGAGTGTCGGAGATACGCAGTATTTT
TRBD1 | TRBJ2-2 | TRBV5-1 | - | CASSGDRVFITGELFF | TGCGCCAGCAGCGGAGACAGGGTGTTTATCACCGGGGAGCTGTTTTTT
TRBD2 | TRBJ2-7 | TRBV4-1 | - | CASSHTSETYEQYF | TGCGCCAGCAGCCATACTAGCGAAACCTACGAGCAGTACTTC
TRBD1 | TRBJ1-1 | TRBV28 | - | CASSFLMDRVVRKDTEAFF | TGTGCCAGCAGTTTCCTTATGGACAGGGTGGTGCGCAAGGACACTGAAGCTTTCTTT
- | TRBJ2-1 | TRBV15 | few | CATSTGLSNEQFF | TGTGCCACCAGCACAGGATTAAGCAATGAGCAGTTCTTC
- | TRBJ2-1 | TRBV5-1 | - | CASSLWQGSYNEQFF | TGCGCCAGCAGCTTGTGGCAGGGCTCCTACAATGAGCAGTTCTTC
TRBD2 | TRBJ2-7 | TRBV29-1 | - | CRGLAGGTYEQYF | TGCAGAGGGCTAGCGGGAGGTACCTACGAGCAGTACTTC
- | TRBJ2-3 | TRBV7-9 | - | CASSPTGSSVATQYF | TGTGCCAGCAGCCCCACAGGGAGCTCGGTTGCTACGCAGTATTTT
- | TRBJ2-1 | TRBV9 | - | CASSVGAGPYNEQFF | TGTGCCAGCAGCGTAGGTGCAGGGCCCTACAATGAGCAGTTCTTC
- | TRBJ2-2 | TRBV7-2 | few | CASSLVGVVTGELFF | TGTGCCAGCAGCTTAGTCGGTGTGGTAACCGGGGAGCTGTTTTTT
- | TRBJ2-7 | TRBV18 | - | CASSPFSGQGSYEQYF | TGTGCCAGCTCACCATTCTCGGGCCAGGGGTCCTACGAGCAGTACTTC
TRBD1 | TRBJ1-4 | TRBV19 | - | CASSRGQGDEKLFF | TGTGCCAGTAGTAGGGGACAGGGGGATGAAAAACTGTTTTTT
- | TRBJ2-3 | TRBV6-1 | - | CASSVSGASTDTQYF | TGTGCCAGCAGTGTAAGTGGGGCTAGCACAGATACGCAGTATTTT
TRBD1 | TRBJ2-7 | TRBV4-1 | - | CASSHVGRGTGYEQYF | TGCGCCAGCAGCCACGTTGGGCGAGGGACAGGCTACGAGCAGTACTTC
- | TRBJ2-4 | TRBV2 | - | CASSDAGVPKNIQYF | TGTGCCAGCAGTGATGCAGGGGTTCCCAAAAACATTCAGTACTTC
TRBD2 | TRBJ2-2 | TRBV30 | once | CAWSFQRGANTGELFF | TGTGCCTGGAGTTTCCAGCGGGGAGCAAACACCGGGGAGCTGTTTTTT
- | TRBJ1-2 | TRBV6-1 | - | CASSESIYRNYGYTF | TGTGCCAGCAGTGAATCAATCTACAGAAACTATGGCTACACCTTC
- | TRBJ1-2 | TRBV7-9 | once | CASSFSSSYGYTF | TGTGCCAGCAGCTTTAGTTCTTCCTATGGCTACACCTTC
TRBD1 | TRBJ1-3 | TRBV2 | few | CASSEYQGDSGNTIYF | TGTGCCAGCAGTGAGTACCAGGGGGACTCTGGAAACACCATATATTTT
- | TRBJ2-7 | TRBV9 | - | CASSAKRSGEQYF | TGTGCCAGCAGTGCCAAGAGGTCGGGCGAGCAGTACTTC
- | TRBJ1-1 | TRBV6-6 | - | CASSPGLHTEAFF | TGTGCCAGCAGCCCGGGGTTGCACACTGAAGCTTTCTTT
- | TRBJ2-7 | TRBV5-1 | few | CASSLEQNSYEQYF | TGCGCCAGCAGCTTGGAACAGAACTCCTACGAGCAGTACTTC
- | TRBJ1-1 | TRBV9 | - | CASVGGDNEAFF | TGTGCCAGCGTGGGGGGGGACAATGAAGCTTTCTTT
TRBD1 | TRBJ1-1 | TRBV10-3 | - | CAIRDNRGEYTEAFF | TGTGCCATCCGAGATAACAGGGGCGAGTACACTGAAGCTTTCTTT
- | TRBJ1-2 | TRBV28 | - | CASSWGGTYGYTF | TGTGCCAGCAGTTGGGGGGGCACTTATGGCTACACCTTC
- | TRBJ1-2 | TRBV7-9 | once | CASSLVRRERGYTF | TGTGCCAGCAGCTTAGTTCGCAGGGAACGTGGCTACACCTTC
- | TRBJ1-1 | TRBV28 | few | CASSAGAEGFF | TGTGCCAGCAGTGCGGGGGCCGAGGGTTTCTTT
TRBD1 | TRBJ2-7 | TRBV7-9 | - | CASSSTGVLYEQYF | TGTGCCAGCAGCTCGACAGGGGTACTTTACGAGCAGTACTTC
TRBD1 | TRBJ1-4 | TRBV7-9 | - | CASSLRGQGNEKLFF | TGTGCCAGCAGCTTGAGGGGACAGGGAAACGAAAAACTGTTTTTT
TRBD1 | TRBJ2-7 | TRBV15 | - | CATSRSFGGQGRGEQYF | TGTGCCACCAGCCGCTCGTTTGGTGGACAGGGGAGAGGCGAGCAGTACTTC
- | TRBJ1-1 | TRBV7-9 | - | CASSLVDGQIRNTEAFF | TGTGCCAGCAGCTTAGTGGACGGACAGATTAGGAACACTGAAGCTTTCTTT
- | TRBJ2-4 | TRBV5-1 | - | CASSPRPLVGLGNIQYF | TGCGCCAGCAGCCCCCGACCCCTTGTGGGGCTGGGAAACATTCAGTACTTC
TRBD1 | TRBJ1-2 | TRBV6-1 | once | CASSSDRGYGYTF | TGTGCCAGCAGTTCCGACAGGGGCTATGGCTACACCTTC